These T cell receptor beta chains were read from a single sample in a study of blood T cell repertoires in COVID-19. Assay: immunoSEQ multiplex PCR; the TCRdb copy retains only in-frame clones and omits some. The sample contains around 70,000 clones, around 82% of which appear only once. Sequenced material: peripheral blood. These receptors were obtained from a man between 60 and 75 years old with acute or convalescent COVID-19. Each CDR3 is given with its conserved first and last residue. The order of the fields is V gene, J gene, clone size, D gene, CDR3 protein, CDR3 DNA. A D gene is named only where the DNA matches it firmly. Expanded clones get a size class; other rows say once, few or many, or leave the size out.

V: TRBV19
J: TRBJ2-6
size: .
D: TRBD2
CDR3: CASSMGGRKLVSGANVLTF
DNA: TGTGCCAGTAGTATGGGAGGGAGAAAACTTGTCTCTGGGGCCAACGTCCTGACTTTC

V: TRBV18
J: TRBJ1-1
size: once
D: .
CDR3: CASSPGRGDTEAFF
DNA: TGTGCCAGCTCACCAGGCAGGGGCGACACTGAAGCTTTCTTT

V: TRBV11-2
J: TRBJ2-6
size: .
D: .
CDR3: CASSLRSGANVLTF
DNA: TGTGCCAGCAGCTTGCGCTCTGGGGCCAACGTCCTGACTTTC

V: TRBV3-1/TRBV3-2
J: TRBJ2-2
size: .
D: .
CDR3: CASSQGGTGELFF
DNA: TGTGCCAGCAGCCAAGGCGGAACCGGGGAGCTGTTTTTT

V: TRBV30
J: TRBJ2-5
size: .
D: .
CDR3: CAWSVLETQYF
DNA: TGTGCCTGGAGTGTTCTAGAGACCCAGTACTTC

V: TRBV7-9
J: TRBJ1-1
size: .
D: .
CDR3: CASSLATGEAFF
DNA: TGTGCCAGCAGCTTAGCGACGGGTGAAGCTTTCTTT

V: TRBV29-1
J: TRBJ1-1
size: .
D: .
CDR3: CSVKGTQEFPEAFF
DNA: TGCAGCGTGAAGGGGACACAAGAATTCCCCGAAGCTTTCTTT

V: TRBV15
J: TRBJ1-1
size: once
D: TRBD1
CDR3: CATSRDTGGIDEAFF
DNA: TGTGCCACCAGCAGAGATACAGGGGGAATCGATGAAGCTTTCTTT

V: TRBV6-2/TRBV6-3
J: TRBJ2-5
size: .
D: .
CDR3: CASSRGDQETQYF
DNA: TGTGCCAGCAGTCGCGGGGACCAAGAGACCCAGTACTTC

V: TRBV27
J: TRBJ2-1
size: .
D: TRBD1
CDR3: CASSLQGAASEQFF
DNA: TGTGCCAGCAGTTTACAGGGGGCAGCCAGTGAGCAGTTCTTC

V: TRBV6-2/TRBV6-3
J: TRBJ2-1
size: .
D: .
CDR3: CASSYPRDYNEQFF
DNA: TGTGCCAGCAGTTACCCCCGGGACTACAATGAGCAGTTCTTC

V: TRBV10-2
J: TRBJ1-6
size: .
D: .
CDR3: CASSEYGGHSPLHF
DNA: TGCGCCAGCAGTGAGTACGGGGGTCATTCACCCCTCCACTTT

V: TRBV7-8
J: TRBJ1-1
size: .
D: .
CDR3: CASSQEDRPTTEAFF
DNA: TGTGCCAGCAGCCAAGAGGACAGACCGACGACTGAAGCTTTCTTT